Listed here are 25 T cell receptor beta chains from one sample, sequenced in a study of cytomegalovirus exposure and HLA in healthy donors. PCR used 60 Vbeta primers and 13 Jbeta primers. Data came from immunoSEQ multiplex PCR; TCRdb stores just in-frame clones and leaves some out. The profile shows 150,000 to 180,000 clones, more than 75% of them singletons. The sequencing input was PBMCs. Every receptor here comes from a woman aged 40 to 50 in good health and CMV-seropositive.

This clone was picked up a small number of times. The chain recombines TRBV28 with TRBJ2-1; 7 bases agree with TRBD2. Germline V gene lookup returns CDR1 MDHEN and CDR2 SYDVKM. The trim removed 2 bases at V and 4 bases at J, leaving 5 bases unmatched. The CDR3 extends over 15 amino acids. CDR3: CASSLGGVGYNEQFF. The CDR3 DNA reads TGTGCCAGCAGTTTAGGGGGGGTCGGATACAATGAGCAGTTCTTC.

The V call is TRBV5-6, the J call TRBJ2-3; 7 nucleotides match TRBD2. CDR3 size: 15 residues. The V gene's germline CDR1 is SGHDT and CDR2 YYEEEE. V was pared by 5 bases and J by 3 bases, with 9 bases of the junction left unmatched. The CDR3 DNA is TGTGCCAGCAGTGGCGGCGGGAGAGGGACAGATACGCAGTATTTT. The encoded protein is CASSGGGRGTDTQYF.

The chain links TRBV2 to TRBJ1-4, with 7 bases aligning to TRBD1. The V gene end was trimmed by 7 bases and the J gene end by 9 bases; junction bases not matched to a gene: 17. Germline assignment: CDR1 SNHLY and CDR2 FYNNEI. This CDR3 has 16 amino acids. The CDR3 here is CASTLWDRQSGKKLFF. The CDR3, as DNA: TGTGCCAGCACCCTCTGGGACAGACAGTCCGGAAAAAAACTGTTTTTT.

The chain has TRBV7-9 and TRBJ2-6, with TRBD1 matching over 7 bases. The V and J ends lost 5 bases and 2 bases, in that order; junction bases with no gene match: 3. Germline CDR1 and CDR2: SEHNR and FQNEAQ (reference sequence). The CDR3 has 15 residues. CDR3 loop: CASSRDRAGANVLTF. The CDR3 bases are TGTGCCAGCAGCCGCGACAGGGCTGGGGCCAACGTCCTGACTTTC.

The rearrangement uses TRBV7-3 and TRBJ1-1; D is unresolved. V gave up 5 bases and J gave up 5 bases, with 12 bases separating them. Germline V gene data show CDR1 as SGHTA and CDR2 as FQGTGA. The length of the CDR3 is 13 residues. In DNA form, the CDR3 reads TGTGCCAGCAGCCCCTTGGGAGGGACTGAAGCTTTCTTT. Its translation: CASSPLGGTEAFF.

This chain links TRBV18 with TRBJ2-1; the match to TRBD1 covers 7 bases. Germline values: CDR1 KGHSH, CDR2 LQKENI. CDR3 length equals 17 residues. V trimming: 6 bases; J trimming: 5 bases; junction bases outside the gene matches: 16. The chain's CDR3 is CASSPPQGRGRHNEQFF. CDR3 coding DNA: TGTGCCAGCTCCCCCCCACAGGGGCGAGGTCGACACAATGAGCAGTTCTTC.

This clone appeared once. The CDR3 DNA reads TGTGCCAGCTCACCGGGACAGTTAGATCAGCCCCAGCATTTT. Protein sequence: CASSPGQLDQPQHF. This chain links TRBV18 with TRBJ1-5; TRBD1 matches at 7 bases. V dropped 3 bases and J dropped 5; count of bases not matched to a gene: 4. The germline V gene encodes CDR1 KGHSH and CDR2 LQKENI. The CDR3 is 14 residues long.

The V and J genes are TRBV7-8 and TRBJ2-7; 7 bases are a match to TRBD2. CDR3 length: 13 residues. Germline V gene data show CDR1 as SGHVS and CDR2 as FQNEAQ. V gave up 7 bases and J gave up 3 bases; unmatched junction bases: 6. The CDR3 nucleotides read TGTGCCAGCAACGGCGGCGGGAGCTACGAGCAGTACTTC. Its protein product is CASNGGGSYEQYF.

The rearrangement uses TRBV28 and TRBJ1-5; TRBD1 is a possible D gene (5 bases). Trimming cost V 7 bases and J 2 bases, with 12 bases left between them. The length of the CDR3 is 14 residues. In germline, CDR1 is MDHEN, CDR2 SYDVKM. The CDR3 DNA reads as TGTGCCAGCACTAGACAGCTTGGCAATCAGCCCCAGCATTTT. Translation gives CASTRQLGNQPQHF.

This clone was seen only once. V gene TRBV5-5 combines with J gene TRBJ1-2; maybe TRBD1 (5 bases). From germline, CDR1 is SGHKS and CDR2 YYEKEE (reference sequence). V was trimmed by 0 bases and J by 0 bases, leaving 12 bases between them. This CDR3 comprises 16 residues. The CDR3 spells CASSLAGGSTNYGYTF. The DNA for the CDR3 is TGTGCCAGCAGCTTGGCCGGGGGGAGCACTAACTATGGCTACACCTTC.

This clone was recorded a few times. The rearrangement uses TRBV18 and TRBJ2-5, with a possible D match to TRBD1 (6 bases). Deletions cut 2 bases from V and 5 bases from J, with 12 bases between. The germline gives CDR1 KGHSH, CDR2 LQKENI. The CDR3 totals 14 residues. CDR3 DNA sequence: TGTGCCAGCTCACCAGGGGGCTGGACTGAGACCCAGTACTTC. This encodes CASSPGGWTETQYF.

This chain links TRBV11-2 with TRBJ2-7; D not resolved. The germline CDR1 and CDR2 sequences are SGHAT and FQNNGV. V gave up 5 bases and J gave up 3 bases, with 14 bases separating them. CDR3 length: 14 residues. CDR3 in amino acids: CASSPARVNYEQYF. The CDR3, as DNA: TGTGCCAGCAGCCCAGCCCGGGTCAACTACGAGCAGTACTTC.

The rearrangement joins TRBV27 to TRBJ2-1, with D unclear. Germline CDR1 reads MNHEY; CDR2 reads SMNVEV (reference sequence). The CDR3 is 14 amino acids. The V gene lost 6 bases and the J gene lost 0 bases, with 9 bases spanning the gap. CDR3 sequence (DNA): TGTGCCAGCAGCAGCGATAGCTCCTACAATGAGCAGTTCTTC. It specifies CASSSDSSYNEQFF.

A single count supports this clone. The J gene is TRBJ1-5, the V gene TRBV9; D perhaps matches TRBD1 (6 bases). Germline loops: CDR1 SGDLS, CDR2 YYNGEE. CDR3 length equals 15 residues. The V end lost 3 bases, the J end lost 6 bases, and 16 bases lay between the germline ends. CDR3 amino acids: CASSAEGRGGQPQHF. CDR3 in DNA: TGTGCCAGCAGCGCGGAAGGGAGGGGGGGTCAGCCCCAGCATTTT.

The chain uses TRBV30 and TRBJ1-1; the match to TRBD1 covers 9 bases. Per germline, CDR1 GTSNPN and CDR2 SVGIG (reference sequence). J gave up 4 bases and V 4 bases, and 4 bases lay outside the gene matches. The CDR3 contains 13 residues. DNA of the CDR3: TGTGCCTGGAACCGGGACAGGGCCACTGAAGCTTTCTTT. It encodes CAWNRDRATEAFF.

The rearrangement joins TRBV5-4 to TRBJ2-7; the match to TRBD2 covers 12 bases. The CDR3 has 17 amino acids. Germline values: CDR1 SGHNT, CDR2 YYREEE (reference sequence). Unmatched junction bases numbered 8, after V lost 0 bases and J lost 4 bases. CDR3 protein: CASSLVGLAGGPYEQYF. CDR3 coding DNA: TGTGCCAGCAGCTTGGTAGGTCTAGCGGGAGGGCCGTACGAGCAGTACTTC.

CDR3 DNA sequence: TGTGCCAGTAGTCCTCTCCGGACTAGCGGGAGCTCCTACGAGCAGTACTTC. Its translation: CASSPLRTSGSSYEQYF. The chain joins TRBV19 to TRBJ2-7, with 13 bases that match TRBD2. The length of the CDR3 is 17 residues. The germline V gene has CDR1 LNHDA and CDR2 SQIVND (reference sequence). Trimming at V came to 5 bases and at J to 0 bases, leaving 7 bases not matched to a gene.

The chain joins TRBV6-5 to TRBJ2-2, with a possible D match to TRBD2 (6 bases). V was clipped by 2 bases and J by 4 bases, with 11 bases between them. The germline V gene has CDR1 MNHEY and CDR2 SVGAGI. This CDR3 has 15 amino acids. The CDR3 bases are TGTGCCAGCAGTTACACGGGAGTCCGCACCGGGGAGCTGTTTTTT. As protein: CASSYTGVRTGELFF.

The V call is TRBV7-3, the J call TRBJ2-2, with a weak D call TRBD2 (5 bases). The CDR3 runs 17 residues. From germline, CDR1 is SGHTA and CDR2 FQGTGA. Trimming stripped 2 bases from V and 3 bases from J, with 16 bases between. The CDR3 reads CASSLGESGLDTGELFF. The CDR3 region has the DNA TGTGCCAGCAGCTTAGGGGAATCGGGGTTGGACACCGGGGAGCTGTTTTTT.

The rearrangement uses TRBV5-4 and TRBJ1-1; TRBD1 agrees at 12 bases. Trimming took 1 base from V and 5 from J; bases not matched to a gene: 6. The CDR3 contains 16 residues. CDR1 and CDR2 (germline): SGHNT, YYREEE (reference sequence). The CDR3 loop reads CASSLWDRGRETEAFF. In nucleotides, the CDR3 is TGTGCCAGCAGCTTGTGGGACAGGGGGCGCGAGACTGAAGCTTTCTTT.

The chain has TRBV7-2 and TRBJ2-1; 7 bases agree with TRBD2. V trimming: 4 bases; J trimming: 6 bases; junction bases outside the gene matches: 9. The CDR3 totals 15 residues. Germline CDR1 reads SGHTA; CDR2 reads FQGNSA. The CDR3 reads CASSSPAGARNEQFF. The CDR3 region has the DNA TGTGCCAGCAGCTCACCGGCGGGAGCACGCAATGAGCAGTTCTTC.

The CDR3 sequence: CASSYSVEGARNIQYF. For the CDR3, the DNA is TGTGCCAGCAGTTACTCAGTCGAGGGGGCGCGGAACATTCAGTACTTC. V and J are TRBV6-5 and TRBJ2-4, with TRBD1 matching over 7 bases. Germline V gene lookup returns CDR1 MNHEY and CDR2 SVGAGI. With V trimmed by 0 bases and J by 7 bases, 9 bases remained unmatched. The CDR3 is 16 amino acids.

The CDR3 region has the DNA TGTGCCAGCAGTCATAGGGTGACCCGGGACAGGGGGATAGTAGGCTACACCTTC. It encodes CASSHRVTRDRGIVGYTF. J is TRBJ1-2 and V is TRBV11-2; 11 bases align to TRBD1. The germline CDR1 and CDR2 sequences are SGHAT and FQNNGV. The CDR3 contains 18 residues. J lost 8 bases, V lost 6 bases, and 20 bases had no gene match.

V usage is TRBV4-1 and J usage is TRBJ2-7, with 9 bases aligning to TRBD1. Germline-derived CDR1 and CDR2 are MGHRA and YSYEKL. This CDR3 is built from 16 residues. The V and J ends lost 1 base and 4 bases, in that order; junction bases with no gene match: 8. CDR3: CASSQGIQGAGYEQYF. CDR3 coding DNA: TGCGCCAGCAGCCAAGGCATACAGGGGGCGGGTTACGAGCAGTACTTC.

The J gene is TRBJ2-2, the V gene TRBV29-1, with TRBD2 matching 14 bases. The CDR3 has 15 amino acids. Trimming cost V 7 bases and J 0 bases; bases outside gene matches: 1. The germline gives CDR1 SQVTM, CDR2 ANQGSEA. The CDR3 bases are TGCAGCGGACTAGCGGGAGGGTCGAACACCGGGGAGCTGTTTTTT. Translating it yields CSGLAGGSNTGELFF.